The rows below give T cell receptor beta chains drawn from one sample of a study of a mutant IDH1 vaccine in newly diagnosed glioma. No antigen has been assigned to these receptors. Data came from immunoSEQ multiplex PCR; TCRdb stores just in-frame clones and leaves some out. The sample includes roughly 86,000 clones, more than 80% of them seen just once. Here the sequenced sample was PBMCs, taken from a glioma patient whose treatment included an IDH1 peptide vaccine. The receptors stem from a man aged 35-49 years with glioma. Each CDR3 is given with its conserved first and last residue. The D gene is left open where the match is weak. The size of a clone is reported for some rows only, either as once, few or many, or as a class for expanded clones.

clone_size	j_call	v_call	d_call	cdr3_aa	cdr3_nt
NA	TRBJ1-4	TRBV19	NA	CASPTGFNEKLFF	TGTGCCAGCCCGACAGGTTTTAATGAAAAACTGTTTTTT
NA	TRBJ2-3	TRBV14	NA	CASSQDGLGDTQYF	TGTGCCAGCAGCCAAGATGGCCTGGGAGATACGCAGTATTTT
NA	TRBJ1-5	TRBV19	NA	CASSKLVAGSGQPQHF	TGTGCCAGTAGTAAGCTTGTAGCGGGGTCGGGACAGCCCCAGCATTTT
NA	TRBJ1-5	TRBV7-2	NA	CASSLLGGFSNQPQHF	TGTGCCAGCAGCTTATTAGGAGGATTTAGCAATCAGCCCCAGCATTTT
NA	TRBJ2-7	TRBV27	NA	CASSLRRVGNPLRDEQYF	TGTGCCAGCAGTTTACGGAGGGTGGGGAATCCCCTGCGGGACGAGCAGTACTTC
NA	TRBJ2-1	TRBV4-1	TRBD2	CASSQEASGYNEQFF	TGCGCCAGCAGCCAAGAGGCTAGCGGTTACAATGAGCAGTTCTTC
NA	TRBJ1-1	TRBV6-5	NA	CASSYEGFDTEAFF	TGTGCCAGCAGTTATGAAGGGTTCGACACTGAAGCTTTCTTT
NA	TRBJ2-7	TRBV7-6	TRBD1	CASSLVAFGQGYEQYF	TGTGCCAGCAGCTTAGTTGCTTTCGGACAGGGGTACGAGCAGTACTTC
many	TRBJ1-5	TRBV30	NA	CAWGEAGSQPQHF	TGTGCCTGGGGGGAGGCGGGGTCTCAGCCCCAGCATTTT
NA	TRBJ2-7	TRBV29-1	NA	CSVEDPGTGLYEQYF	TGCAGCGTTGAAGATCCCGGGACGGGGCTTTACGAGCAGTACTTC
NA	TRBJ2-7	TRBV19	TRBD2	CASSSGTSGTYEQYF	TGTGCCAGTAGTTCCGGGACTAGCGGGACCTACGAGCAGTACTTC
NA	TRBJ1-1	TRBV11-2	NA	CASSLQGRRNTEAFF	TGTGCCAGCAGCCTACAGGGAAGGCGGAACACTGAAGCTTTCTTT
NA	TRBJ2-5	TRBV2	NA	CASNQRRSQETQYF	TGTGCCAGCAACCAAAGACGTAGCCAAGAGACCCAGTACTTC
NA	TRBJ2-7	TRBV7-2	TRBD2	CASSYRTSGRYEQYF	TGTGCCAGCAGCTATCGGACTAGCGGGAGATACGAGCAGTACTTC
once	TRBJ1-2	TRBV2	TRBD1	CASSGGTGAGGYTF	TGTGCCAGCAGTGGTGGGACAGGGGCTGGCGGCTACACCTTC
NA	TRBJ2-5	TRBV30	TRBD2	CAWGDSGRPEETQYF	TGTGCCTGGGGAGACAGCGGGAGACCCGAAGAGACCCAGTACTTC
NA	TRBJ1-1	TRBV18	NA	CASSPRADTEAFF	TGTGCCAGCTCACCACGGGCGGACACTGAAGCTTTCTTT
NA	TRBJ2-7	TRBV7-2	NA	CASSLEGQASYEQYF	TGTGCCAGCAGCTTAGAGGGGCAAGCCTCGTACGAGCAGTACTTC
NA	TRBJ2-1	TRBV5-6	TRBD1	CASSFWDRVTDNEQFF	TGTGCCAGCAGCTTTTGGGACAGGGTGACGGACAATGAGCAGTTCTTC
NA	TRBJ1-4	TRBV14	TRBD1	CASSSTGLNEKLFF	TGTGCCAGCAGCTCGACAGGGTTAAATGAAAAACTGTTTTTT
few	TRBJ2-5	TRBV4-2	TRBD2	CASSQGLASGETQYF	TGTGCCAGCAGCCAGGGACTAGCGTCCGGAGAGACCCAGTACTTC
NA	TRBJ2-7	TRBV6-5	TRBD2	CASSYLAGGPVEQYF	TGTGCCAGCAGTTACCTCGCGGGAGGGCCCGTCGAGCAGTACTTC
NA	TRBJ2-5	TRBV27	NA	CASRPRGYQETQYF	TGTGCCAGCAGGCCCCGGGGATACCAAGAGACCCAGTACTTC
NA	TRBJ2-7	TRBV6-6	NA	CASSSGLYSYEQYF	TGTGCCAGCAGTTCGGGACTCTATTCCTACGAGCAGTACTTC
few	TRBJ2-2	TRBV19	TRBD2	CASSRRGGNTGELFF	TGTGCCAGTAGTAGGCGCGGGGGGAACACCGGGGAGCTGTTTTTT
once	TRBJ2-7	TRBV21-1	NA	CASSKAGTPSSYEQYF	TGTGCCAGCAGCAAAGCGGGGACACCTAGCTCCTACGAGCAGTACTTC
NA	TRBJ1-5	TRBV30	NA	CAWSVQAWYPNQPQHF	TGTGCCTGGAGTGTACAAGCGTGGTACCCGAATCAGCCCCAGCATTTT
NA	TRBJ2-7	TRBV4-3	TRBD2	CASSQSAGGREGKYF	TGCGCCAGCAGCCAATCCGCGGGTGGACGGGAGGGGAAGTACTTC
NA	TRBJ2-3	TRBV5-1	NA	CASSSRDTDTQYF	TGCGCCAGCAGCTCGAGGGACACAGATACGCAGTATTTT
NA	TRBJ1-2	TRBV7-2	TRBD1	CASSFFQGGAGETF	TGTGCCAGCAGCTTCTTCCAAGGGGGCGCAGGGGAGACCTTC
few	TRBJ1-4	TRBV6-5	NA	CASSYLSGRELFF	TGTGCCAGCAGTTACTTATCTGGGAGAGAACTGTTTTTT
once	TRBJ2-2	TRBV19	NA	CASRAPRAATGELFF	TGTGCCAGTAGAGCCCCCCGGGCAGCCACCGGGGAGCTGTTTTTT
NA	TRBJ2-2	TRBV25-1	NA	CASSERGTGELFF	TGTGCCAGCAGTGAAAGAGGCACCGGGGAGCTGTTTTTT
once	TRBJ2-2	TRBV7-2	NA	CASSPLGTGELFF	TGTGCCAGCAGCCCCCTAGGGACCGGGGAGCTGTTTTTT
NA	TRBJ2-6	TRBV30	NA	CAWSNLDHSGANVLTF	TGTGCCTGGAGCAACCTTGACCACTCTGGGGCCAACGTCCTGACTTTC
NA	TRBJ1-5	TRBV6-5	NA	CASSGHSNQPQHF	TGTGCCAGCAGCGGCCATAGCAATCAGCCCCAGCATTTT
NA	TRBJ2-3	TRBV7-8	TRBD2	CASSFQSSGYTDTQYF	TGTGCCAGCAGCTTCCAATCTAGCGGATACACAGATACGCAGTATTTT
NA	TRBJ2-7	TRBV29-1	TRBD2	CSVGIAGPYEQYF	TGCAGCGTAGGGATAGCGGGACCCTACGAGCAGTACTTC
NA	TRBJ2-1	TRBV5-4	NA	CASSSTVFPNNEQFF	TGTGCCAGCAGCTCGACAGTTTTCCCTAACAATGAGCAGTTCTTC
NA	TRBJ2-6	TRBV19	NA	CASIGTGANVLTF	TGTGCCAGTATCGGAACTGGGGCCAACGTCCTGACTTTC
NA	TRBJ2-5	TRBV29-1	NA	CSVVWNQETQYF	TGCAGCGTTGTCTGGAACCAAGAGACCCAGTACTTC
NA	TRBJ1-1	TRBV28	NA	CASSSDTEAFF	TGTGCCAGCAGTTCAGACACTGAAGCTTTCTTT
NA	TRBJ2-4	TRBV7-2	NA	CASSLRGLGKNIQYF	TGTGCCAGCAGCTTGCGAGGGCTTGGCAAAAACATTCAGTACTTC
NA	TRBJ2-3	TRBV7-2	TRBD2	CASSVGLAGGRDTQYF	TGTGCCAGCAGCGTAGGACTAGCGGGGGGAAGGGATACGCAGTATTTT
NA	TRBJ1-4	TRBV6-6	NA	CASSYSGNTNEKLFF	TGTGCCAGCAGTTACTCGGGGAATACTAATGAAAAACTGTTTTTT
NA	TRBJ1-4	TRBV19	NA	CASRHVRGEKLFF	TGTGCCAGTAGGCACGTTCGGGGTGAAAAACTGTTTTTT
NA	TRBJ2-1	TRBV4-2	TRBD2	CASNPRTSGGDEQFF	TGTGCCAGCAACCCCCGGACTAGCGGGGGGGATGAGCAGTTCTTC
NA	TRBJ2-7	TRBV4-2	TRBD1	CASSQEGTGGTYEQYF	TGTGCCAGCAGCCAAGAGGGAACAGGGGGGACCTACGAGCAGTACTTC